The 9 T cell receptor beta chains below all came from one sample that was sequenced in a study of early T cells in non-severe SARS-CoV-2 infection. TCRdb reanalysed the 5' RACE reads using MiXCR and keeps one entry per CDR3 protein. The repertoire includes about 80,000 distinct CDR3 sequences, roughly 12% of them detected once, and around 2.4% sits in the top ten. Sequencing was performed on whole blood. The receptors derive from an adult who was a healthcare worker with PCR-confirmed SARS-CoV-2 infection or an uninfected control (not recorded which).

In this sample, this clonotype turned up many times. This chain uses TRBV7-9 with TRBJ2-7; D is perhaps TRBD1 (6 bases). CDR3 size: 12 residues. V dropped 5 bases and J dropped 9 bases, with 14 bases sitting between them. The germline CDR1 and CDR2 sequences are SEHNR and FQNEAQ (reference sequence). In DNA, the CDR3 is TGTGCCAGCAGCGCAGGGGAGCGTCTGCAGTACTTC. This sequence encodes CASSAGERLQYF.

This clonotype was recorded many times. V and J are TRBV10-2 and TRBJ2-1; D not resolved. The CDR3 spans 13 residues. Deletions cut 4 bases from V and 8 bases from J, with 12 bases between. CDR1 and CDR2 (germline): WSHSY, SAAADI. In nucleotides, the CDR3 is TGCGCCAGCAGTGTACAAAAGGCGTATGAGCAGTTCTTC. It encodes CASSVQKAYEQFF.

The CDR3 sequence: CASSLAPSGRRIGNEQYF. The DNA of the CDR3 is TGTGCCAGCAGCTTAGCGCCCAGCGGGAGACGGATTGGGAACGAGCAGTACTTC. The chain couples TRBV7-2 to TRBJ2-7, with 8 nucleotides matching TRBD2. Germline trimming cut 0 bases from V and 5 bases from J; bases unmatched to any gene: 15. CDR1 and CDR2 (germline): SGHTA, FQGNSA. The CDR3 consists of 18 residues.

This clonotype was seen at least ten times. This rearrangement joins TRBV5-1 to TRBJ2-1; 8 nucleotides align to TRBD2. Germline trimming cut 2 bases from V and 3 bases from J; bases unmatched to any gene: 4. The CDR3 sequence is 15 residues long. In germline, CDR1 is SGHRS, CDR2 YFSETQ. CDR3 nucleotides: TGCGCCAGCAGCTTAGCGGGGGCTTTCTACAATGAGCAGTTCTTC. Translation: CASSLAGAFYNEQFF. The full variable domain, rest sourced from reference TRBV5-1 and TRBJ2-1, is KAGVTQTPRYLIKTRGQQVTLSCSPISGHRSVSWYQQTPGQGLQFLFEYFSETQRNKGNFPGRFSGRQFSNSRSEMNVSTLELGDSALYLCASSLAGAFYNEQFFGPGTRLTVL.

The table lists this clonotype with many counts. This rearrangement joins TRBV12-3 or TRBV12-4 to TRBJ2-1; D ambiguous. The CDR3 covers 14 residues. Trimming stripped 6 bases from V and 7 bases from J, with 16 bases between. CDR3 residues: CASRQQNLRNEQFF. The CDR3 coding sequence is TGTGCCAGCAGACAACAAAACCTGCGGAATGAGCAGTTCTTC.

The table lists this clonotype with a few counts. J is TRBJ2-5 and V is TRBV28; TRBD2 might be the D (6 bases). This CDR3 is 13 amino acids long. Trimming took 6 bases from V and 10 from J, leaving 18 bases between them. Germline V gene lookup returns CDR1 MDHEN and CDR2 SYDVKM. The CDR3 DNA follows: TGTGCCAGCAGATCCCAGGGCTGGGAGGACCAGTACTTC. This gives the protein CASRSQGWEDQYF.

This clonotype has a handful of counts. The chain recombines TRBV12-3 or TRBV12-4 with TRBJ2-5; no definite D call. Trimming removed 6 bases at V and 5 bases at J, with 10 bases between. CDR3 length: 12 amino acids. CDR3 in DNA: TGTGCCAGCAGCCTCCCCGGGGAGACCCAGTACTTC. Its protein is CASSLPGETQYF.

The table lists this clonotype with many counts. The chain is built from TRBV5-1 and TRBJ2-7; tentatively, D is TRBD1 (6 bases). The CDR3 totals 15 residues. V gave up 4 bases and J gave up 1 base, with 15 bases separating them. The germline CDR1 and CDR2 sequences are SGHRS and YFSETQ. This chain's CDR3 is CASSQLQGASYEQYF. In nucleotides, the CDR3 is TGCGCCAGCAGCCAATTACAGGGAGCGTCCTACGAGCAGTACTTC.

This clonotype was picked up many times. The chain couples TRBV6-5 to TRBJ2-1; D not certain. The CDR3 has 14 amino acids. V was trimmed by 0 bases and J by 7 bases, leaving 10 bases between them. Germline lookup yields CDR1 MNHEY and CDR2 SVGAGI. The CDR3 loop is CASSYSPPINEQFF. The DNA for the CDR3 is TGTGCCAGCAGTTACTCTCCTCCCATAAATGAGCAGTTCTTC.